Sequencing of this T cell receptor beta chain was carried out in a study of neurological immune-mediated disorders. Notes on the study in general: HTLV-1-associated myelopathy had the most TCR clonal expansion, and multiple sclerosis had the least, less than healthy controls. Private repertoires in all groups were suggested by the finding that expanded clones across subjects shared no CDR3 amino acid sequences.

The sorted libraries were made from about a million CD4+ or CD8+ T cells. 5'RACE employing 10-nucleotide random UMIs yielded the cDNA. Each CDR3 protein is one row after TCRdb ran MiXCR on the 5' RACE reads. The table shows 30,000 to 45,000 distinct CDR3 sequences, with roughly 11% occurring only once. This clonotype was detected ten times or more. What it binds is unknown. This CDR3 is built from 16 residues. V lost 5 bases and J lost 2, with 20 bases in between. The V gene's germline CDR1 is DFQATT and CDR2 SNEGSKA (reference sequence). This receptor was identified in a woman younger than 45 with HTLV-1-associated myelopathy (HAM/TSP). The chain uses TRBV20-1 and TRBJ2-3, with D tentatively TRBD1 or TRBD2 (6 bases each). Sample: CD4+ T cells from blood. The CDR3 sequence is CSALGARGDLTDTQYF. For the CDR3, the DNA is TGCAGTGCTCTAGGGGCAAGGGGGGACCTCACAGATACGCAGTATTTT.